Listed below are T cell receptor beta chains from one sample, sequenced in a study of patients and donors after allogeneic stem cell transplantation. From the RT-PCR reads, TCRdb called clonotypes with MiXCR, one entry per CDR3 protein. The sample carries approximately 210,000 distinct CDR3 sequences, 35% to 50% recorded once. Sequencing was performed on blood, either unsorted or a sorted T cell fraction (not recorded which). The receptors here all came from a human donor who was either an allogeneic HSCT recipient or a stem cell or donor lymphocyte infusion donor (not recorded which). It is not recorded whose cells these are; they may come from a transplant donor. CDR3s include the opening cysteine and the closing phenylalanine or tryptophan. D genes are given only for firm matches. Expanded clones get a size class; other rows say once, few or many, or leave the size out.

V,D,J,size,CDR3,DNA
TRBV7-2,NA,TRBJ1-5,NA,CASSPPGMGDQPQHF,TGTGCCAGCAGCCCCCCGGGCATGGGGGATCAGCCCCAGCATTTT
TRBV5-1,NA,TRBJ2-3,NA,CASSPRRGGGITDTQYF,TGCGCCAGCAGCCCCAGAAGGGGGGGAGGGATCACAGATACGCAGTATTTT
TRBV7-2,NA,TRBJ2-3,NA,CASSLGGNTASTDTQYF,TGTGCCAGCAGCTTAGGAGGGAATACTGCTAGCACAGATACGCAGTATTTT
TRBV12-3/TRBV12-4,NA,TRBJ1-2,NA,CASSLAHFLQNYGYTF,TGTGCCAGCAGTTTAGCCCACTTCTTGCAGAACTATGGCTACACCTTC
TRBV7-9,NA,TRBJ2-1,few,CASSTGLLAYNEQFF,TGTGCCAGCAGCACCGGACTTCTAGCCTACAATGAGCAGTTCTTC
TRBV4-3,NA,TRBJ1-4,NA,CASSQDGPPPTNEKLFF,TGCGCCAGCAGCCAAGATGGGCCACCCCCAACTAATGAAAAACTGTTTTTT
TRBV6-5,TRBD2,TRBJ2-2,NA,CASSPAGTSGRELFF,TGTGCCAGCAGTCCTGCCGGGACTAGCGGCCGGGAGCTGTTTTTT
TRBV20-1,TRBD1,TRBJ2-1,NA,CSAHRGRPVNEQFF,TGCAGTGCGCACAGGGGGCGACCGGTCAATGAGCAGTTCTTC
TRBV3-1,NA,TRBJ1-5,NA,CASSQGPTNNQPQHF,TGTGCCAGCAGCCAAGGACCTACAAATAATCAGCCCCAGCATTTT
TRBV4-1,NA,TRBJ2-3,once,CASSQDQDTQYF,TGCGCCAGCAGCCAAGATCAGGATACGCAGTATTTT
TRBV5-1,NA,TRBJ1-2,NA,CASSPMGGQGYTF,TGCGCCAGCAGCCCGATGGGGGGGCAAGGCTACACCTTC
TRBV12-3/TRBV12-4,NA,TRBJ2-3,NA,CASSPLPGPLTDTQYF,TGTGCCAGCAGTCCCCTCCCCGGGCCACTCACAGATACGCAGTATTTT
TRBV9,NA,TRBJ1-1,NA,CASSGGVNTEAFF,TGTGCCAGCAGCGGCGGGGTTAACACTGAAGCTTTCTTT
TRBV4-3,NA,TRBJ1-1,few,CASSQDLNLGRYTEAFF,TGCGCCAGCAGCCAAGATTTGAATTTAGGGCGGTACACTGAAGCTTTCTTT
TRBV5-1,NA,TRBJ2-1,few,CASSVALGNEQFF,TGCGCCAGCAGCGTCGCACTGGGCAATGAGCAGTTCTTC
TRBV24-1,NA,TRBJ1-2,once,CATSEPGSDGYTF,TGTGCCACCAGTGAGCCTGGAAGCGATGGCTACACCTTC